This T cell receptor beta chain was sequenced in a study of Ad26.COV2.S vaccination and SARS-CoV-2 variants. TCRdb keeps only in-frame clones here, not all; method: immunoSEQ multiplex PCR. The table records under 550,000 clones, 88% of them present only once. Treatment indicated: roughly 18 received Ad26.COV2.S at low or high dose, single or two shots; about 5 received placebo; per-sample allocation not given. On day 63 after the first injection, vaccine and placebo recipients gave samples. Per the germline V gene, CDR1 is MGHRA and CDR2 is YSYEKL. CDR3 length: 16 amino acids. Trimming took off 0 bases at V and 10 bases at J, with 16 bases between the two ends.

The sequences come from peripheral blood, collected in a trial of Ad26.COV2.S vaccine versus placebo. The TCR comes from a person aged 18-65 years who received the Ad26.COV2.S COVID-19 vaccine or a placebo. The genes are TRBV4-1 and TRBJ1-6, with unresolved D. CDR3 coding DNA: TGCGCCAGCAGCCAAGAAGGCACCGGGGATCGATCACCCCTCCACTTT. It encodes CASSQEGTGDRSPLHF.